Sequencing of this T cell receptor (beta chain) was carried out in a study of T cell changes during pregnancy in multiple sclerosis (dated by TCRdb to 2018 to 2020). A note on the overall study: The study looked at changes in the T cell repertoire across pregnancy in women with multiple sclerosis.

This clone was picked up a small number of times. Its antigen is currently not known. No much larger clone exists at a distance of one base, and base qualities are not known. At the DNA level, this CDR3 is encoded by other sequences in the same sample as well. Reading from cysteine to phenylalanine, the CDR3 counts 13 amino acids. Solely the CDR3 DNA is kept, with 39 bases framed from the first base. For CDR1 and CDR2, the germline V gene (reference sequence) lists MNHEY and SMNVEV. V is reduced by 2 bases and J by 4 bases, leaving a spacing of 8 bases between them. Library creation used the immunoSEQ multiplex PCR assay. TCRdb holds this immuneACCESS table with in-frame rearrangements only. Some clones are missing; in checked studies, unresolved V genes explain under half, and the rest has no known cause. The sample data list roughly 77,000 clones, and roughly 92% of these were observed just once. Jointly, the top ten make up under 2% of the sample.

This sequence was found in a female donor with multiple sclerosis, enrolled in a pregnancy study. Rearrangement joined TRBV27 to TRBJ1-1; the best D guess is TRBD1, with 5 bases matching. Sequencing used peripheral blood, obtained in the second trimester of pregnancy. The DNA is TGTGCCAGCAGTTTAGGAAGGGGCACTGAAGCTTTCTTT. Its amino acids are CASSLGRGTEAFF.